One sample yielded the 19 T cell receptor beta chains listed below, sequenced in a study of radiotherapy plus CTLA-4 blockade in lung cancer (dated by TCRdb to about 2018). The method behind the library was the immunoSEQ multiplex PCR assay. As stored in TCRdb, this immuneACCESS dataset retains in-frame rearrangements with V and J assigned. A fraction of the clones does not appear; measured against another copy, unresolved V genes explain less than half of the discrepancy, and the remainder lacks a known reason. For this sample there are tens of thousands of clones; roughly 87% appear just once. The ten largest clonotypes hold 40% of the sample. Sequencing was performed on peripheral blood, taken from a patient treated with radiotherapy plus ipilimumab. The receptor source for this set is a human donor with non-small cell lung cancer that progressed on radiotherapy plus ipilimumab.

V gene TRBV19 combines with J gene TRBJ2-5; D gene unclear. This CDR3 has 15 amino acids. The V end lost 2 bases, the J end lost 2 bases, and 12 bases lay between the germline ends. CDR1 and CDR2 (germline): LNHDA, SQIVND (reference sequence). CDR3 DNA sequence: TGTGCCAGTAGTATAAGCCCGACACCTCAAGAGACCCAGTACTTC. It yields the protein CASSISPTPQETQYF.

The table lists this clone with a count of one. The gene calls are TRBV7-2 and TRBJ1-1, with D possibly being TRBD1 (6 bases). V lost 5 bases, J lost 4 bases, and 17 bases lay in between. The CDR3 has 15 residues. Germline CDR1 reads SGHTA; CDR2 reads FQGNSA. This CDR3 is CASSIGGGAGTEAFF. DNA of the CDR3: TGTGCCAGCAGCATAGGAGGGGGGGCTGGCACTGAAGCTTTCTTT.

The rearrangement uses TRBV4-1 and TRBJ2-1; no clear D. Germline CDR1 and CDR2: MGHRA and YSYEKL. The CDR3 has 13 residues. The V and J ends lost 4 bases and 4 bases respectively, with 8 bases between them. CDR3 sequence: CASSRAYYNEQFF. The CDR3, as DNA: TGCGCCAGCAGCCGAGCTTATTACAATGAGCAGTTCTTC.

This clone was seen only a few times. The chain links TRBV15 to TRBJ2-3; no definite D call. CDR3 size: 15 residues. Looked up from germline, CDR1 is LNHNV and CDR2 is YYDKDF (reference sequence). Trimming took 0 bases from V and 2 from J, leaving 9 bases between them. The DNA for the CDR3 is TGTGCCACCAGCAGAGATCTCCTGATCACAGATACGCAGTATTTT. Translating gives CATSRDLLITDTQYF.

V and J are TRBV11-3 and TRBJ2-2; no reliable D call. The CDR3 sequence is 13 residues long. Trimming took off 5 bases at V and 4 bases at J, with 8 bases between the two ends. Per the germline V gene, CDR1 is SGHNT and CDR2 is YENEEA. CDR3 in amino acids: CASSLGLTGELFF. CDR3 DNA: TGTGCCAGCAGCCTCGGCCTCACCGGGGAGCTGTTTTTT.

The J gene is TRBJ1-1, the V gene TRBV28; the D is unclear. This CDR3 is built from 13 residues. V gave up 8 bases and J gave up 1 base, with 11 bases separating them. Germline CDR1 and CDR2: MDHEN and SYDVKM. The DNA for the CDR3 is TGTGCCAGCGCGCTTCTCGGGAACACTGAAGCTTTCTTT. Translating gives CASALLGNTEAFF.

CDR3: CASSQETGVASEQFF. The CDR3 DNA sequence: TGCGCCAGCAGCCAAGAAACTGGCGTGGCATCTGAGCAGTTCTTC. The chain links TRBV4-1 to TRBJ2-1; D call uncertain. Between the trimmed V and J ends, which lost 0 bases and 9 bases, there was a span of 15 bases. This CDR3 spans 15 amino acids. Germline V gene lookup returns CDR1 MGHRA and CDR2 YSYEKL.

This rearrangement joins TRBV27 to TRBJ2-1; TRBD2 agrees at 12 bases. J lost 2 bases, V lost 5 bases, and 10 bases had no gene match. Germline values: CDR1 MNHEY, CDR2 SMNVEV (reference sequence). This CDR3 spans 18 amino acids. CDR3 amino acids: CASSLGRGLAGTYNEQFF. CDR3 DNA sequence: TGTGCCAGCAGTCTAGGGAGAGGACTAGCGGGAACCTACAATGAGCAGTTCTTC.

V is TRBV6-1 and J is TRBJ1-2, with D maybe TRBD1 (5 bases). The CDR3 is 16 residues long. Trimming took 2 bases from V and 0 from J, leaving 13 bases between them. The germline CDR1 and CDR2 sequences are MNHNS and SASEGT. The CDR3 region has the DNA TGTGCCAGCAGTGAATGGGGGGGGGACTCTAACTATGGCTACACCTTC. Encoded protein: CASSEWGGDSNYGYTF.

The rearrangement uses TRBV14 and TRBJ1-5; D is ambiguous. Between the trimmed V and J ends, which lost 4 bases and 5 bases, there was a span of 15 bases. This CDR3 has 15 amino acids. CDR1 is SGHDN and CDR2 is FVKESK in the germline V gene. CDR3 protein: CASSPLGKEHQPQHF. The DNA for the CDR3 is TGTGCCAGCAGCCCCCTGGGGAAGGAACATCAGCCCCAGCATTTT. Combining the CDR3 with reference TRBV14 and TRBJ1-5 gives the whole variable domain EAGVTQFPSHSVIEKGQTVTLRCDPISGHDNLYWYRRVMGKEIKFLLHFVKESKQDESGMPNNRFLAERTGGTYSTLKVQPAELEDSGVYFCASSPLGKEHQPQHFGDGTRLSIL.

This clone was seen a single time. Other nucleotide sequences in the sample specify the same CDR3. This chain links TRBV6-1 with TRBJ2-7; 13 bases map to TRBD2. The CDR3 loop spans 14 amino acids. V shed 6 bases, J shed 4 bases, and the junction held 3 bases outside the gene matches. Germline CDR1 and CDR2: MNHNS and SASEGT. CDR3 sequence reads: CASSRTSGSYEQYF. Written as DNA, the CDR3 is TGTGCCAGCAGCCGGACTAGCGGGAGTTACGAGCAGTACTTC.

This sequence joins TRBV9 and TRBJ2-1; D gene unclear. Trimming stripped 0 bases from V and 8 bases from J, with 15 bases between. CDR3 length: 15 residues. The germline V gene has CDR1 SGDLS and CDR2 YYNGEE. The CDR3 protein is CASSVGINREHEQFF. In DNA, the CDR3 is TGTGCCAGCAGCGTAGGAATAAATCGTGAGCATGAGCAGTTCTTC.

Of note for this clone: Other nucleotide sequences in the sample specify the same CDR3. CDR3: CASSPGQGKETQYF. CDR3 in DNA: TGCGCCAGCAGCCCGGGACAGGGCAAAGAGACCCAGTACTTC. The J gene is TRBJ2-5, the V gene TRBV5-1, with TRBD1 matching 9 bases. Unmatched junction bases numbered 4, after V lost 4 bases and J lost 3 bases. From germline, CDR1 is SGHRS and CDR2 YFSETQ. The CDR3 is 14 residues long.

The rearrangement links TRBV5-1 to TRBJ2-1, with D possibly being TRBD2 (6 bases). Trimming took off 0 bases at V and 5 bases at J, with 12 bases between the two ends. The CDR3 is 15 residues long. CDR1 and CDR2 from the germline V gene are SGHRS and YFSETQ. CDR3: CASSLVSGPNNEQFF. The CDR3 nucleotides are TGCGCCAGCAGCTTGGTGAGCGGGCCTAACAATGAGCAGTTCTTC.

The V gene is TRBV27, the J gene TRBJ2-7; weak D call: TRBD1 (6 bases). The CDR3 is made up of 14 amino acids. Trimming took 2 bases from V and 4 from J, leaving 12 bases between them. Germline assignment: CDR1 MNHEY and CDR2 SMNVEV (reference sequence). The CDR3 loop reads CASSLRRQDYEQYF. The CDR3 DNA reads TGTGCCAGCAGTTTAAGGCGACAGGATTACGAGCAGTACTTC.

The chain links TRBV30 to TRBJ2-3; TRBD2 is a possible D gene (5 bases). The V end was cut by 0 bases, the J end by 1 base, with 11 bases between. Germline V gene lookup returns CDR1 GTSNPN and CDR2 SVGIG (reference sequence). This CDR3 has 15 residues. The DNA for the CDR3 is TGTGCCTGGAGTGTAGGTGGAGGCGGCACAGATACGCAGTATTTT. This sequence encodes CAWSVGGGGTDTQYF.

The gene calls are TRBV5-1 and TRBJ2-1, with 9 bases that match TRBD2. Germline assignment: CDR1 SGHRS and CDR2 YFSETQ. Trimming cost V 0 bases and J 2 bases; bases outside gene matches: 6. The CDR3 consists of 17 residues. In nucleotides, the CDR3 is TGCGCCAGCAGCTTGGCCGTGTCTAGCGGGACCTACAATGAGCAGTTCTTC. As protein: CASSLAVSSGTYNEQFF. Full variable domain (remainder filled in from reference TRBV5-1 and TRBJ2-1): KAGVTQTPRYLIKTRGQQVTLSCSPISGHRSVSWYQQTPGQGLQFLFEYFSETQRNKGNFPGRFSGRQFSNSRSEMNVSTLELGDSALYLCASSLAVSSGTYNEQFFGPGTRLTVL.

The V call is TRBV12-5, the J call TRBJ2-2, with TRBD2 matching over 9 bases. V was clipped by 0 bases and J by 4 bases; unmatched bases: 3. This CDR3 spans 16 amino acids. Germline CDR1 and CDR2: LGHNT and FRNRAP. CDR3 DNA: TGTGCTAGTGGTTTGGTACTAGCGGGTGCCACCGGGGAGCTGTTTTTT. Its protein product is CASGLVLAGATGELFF.

This clone appeared a single time. The chain employs TRBV27 and TRBJ2-3, with D perhaps matching TRBD2 (5 bases). This CDR3 contains 14 residues. Germline V gene data show CDR1 as MNHEY and CDR2 as SMNVEV (reference sequence). The V and J ends lost 2 bases and 2 bases respectively, with 8 bases between them. The CDR3 region is CASSLQRTTDTQYF. The CDR3 coding sequence is TGTGCCAGCAGTTTACAGCGGACCACAGATACGCAGTATTTT.